The clone carrying this T cell receptor beta chain was found many times. Its specificity is unknown. Carried by the TCR beta cDNA libraries were unique molecular identifiers. T cells numbering about 0.9 to 10 million yielded cDNA molecules that totaled about 500,000. TCRdb called the PCR reads again in MiXCR, with one record for every CDR3 protein. The sample includes roughly 200,000 distinct CDR3 sequences, roughly 28% seen only once; the top ten take 3% to 3.5%. The data stem from a study of post-analysis software for immune sequencing data. Study-wide results and caveats: Those with multiple sclerosis, the patient group, showed significantly lower normalized Chao1 diversity than controls. The authors found that F measure strongly co-clustered same-batch samples. Higher frequency in patients than in controls was seen for roughly five TRBV segments, with TRBV5-6, TRBV5-1 and TRBV20-1 among them.

The CDR3 is 13 residues long. V lost 3 bases and J 4 bases, leaving 9 bases between the germline ends. Germline V gene lookup returns CDR1 KGHSH and CDR2 LQKENI. Input material: blood. The chain combines TRBV18 with TRBJ2-5; TRBD2 might be the D (5 bases). The source of this sequence is a girl between 2 and 17 years old with multiple sclerosis. The CDR3 DNA reads as TGTGCCAGCTCACCCCTAGCATCAGAGACCCAGTACTTC. Amino acid sequence: CASSPLASETQYF.